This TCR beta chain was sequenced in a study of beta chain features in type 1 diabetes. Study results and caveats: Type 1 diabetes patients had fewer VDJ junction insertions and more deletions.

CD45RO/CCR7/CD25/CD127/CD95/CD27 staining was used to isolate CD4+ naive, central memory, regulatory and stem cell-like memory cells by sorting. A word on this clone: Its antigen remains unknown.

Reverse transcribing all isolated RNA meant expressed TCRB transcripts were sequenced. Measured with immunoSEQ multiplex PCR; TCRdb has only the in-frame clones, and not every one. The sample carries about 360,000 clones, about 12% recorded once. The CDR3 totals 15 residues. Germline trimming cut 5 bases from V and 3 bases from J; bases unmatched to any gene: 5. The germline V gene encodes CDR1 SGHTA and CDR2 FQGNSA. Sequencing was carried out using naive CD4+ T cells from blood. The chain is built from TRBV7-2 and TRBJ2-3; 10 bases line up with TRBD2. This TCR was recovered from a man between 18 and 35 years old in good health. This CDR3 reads CASSPPSGRTDTQYF. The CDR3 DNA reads TGTGCCAGCAGCCCACCTAGCGGGAGAACAGATACGCAGTATTTT. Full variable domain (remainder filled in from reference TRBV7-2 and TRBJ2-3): GAGVSQSPSNKVTEKGKDVELRCDPISGHTALYWYRQSLGQGLEFLIYFQGNSAPDKSGLPSDRFSAERTGGSVSTLTIQRTQQEDSAVYLCASSPPSGRTDTQYFGPGTRLTVL.